Reported below is one T cell receptor beta chain. Its antigen remains unidentified. This specimen comes from a study of siplizumab effects on memory and regulatory T cells. Study-wide points: Under siplizumab, alloreactive sequences traced to unstimulated CD4+ memory cells were significantly reduced.

The CDR3 sequence is 18 residues long. Trimming removed 3 bases from V and 0 bases from J; junction bases left unmatched: 13. Germline V CDR1 and CDR2: LGHNA, YNFKEQ. Sequencing used immunoSEQ multiplex PCR; TCRdb keeps in-frame clones, though not all of them. The sample includes around 87,000 clones, about nine tenths of them seen just once. The material sequenced was CD4+ T cells sorted from blood. V and J are TRBV4-2 and TRBJ1-2; 7 bases are shared with TRBD1. This clonotype was sampled from a human donor in good health. The CDR3 region has the DNA TGTGCCAGCAGCCAGACATTGGGCGTGGACAGGCCTAACTATGGCTACACCTTC. Its protein product is CASSQTLGVDRPNYGYTF.